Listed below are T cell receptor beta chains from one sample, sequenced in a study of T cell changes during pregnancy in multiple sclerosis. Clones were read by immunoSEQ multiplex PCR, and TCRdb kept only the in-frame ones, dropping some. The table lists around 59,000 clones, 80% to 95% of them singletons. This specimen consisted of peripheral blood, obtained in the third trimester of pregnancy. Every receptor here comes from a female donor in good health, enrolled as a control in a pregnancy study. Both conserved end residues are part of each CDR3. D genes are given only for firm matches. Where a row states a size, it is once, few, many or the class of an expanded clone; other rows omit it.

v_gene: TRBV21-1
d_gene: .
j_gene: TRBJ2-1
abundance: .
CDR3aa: CAYDPGYEQFF
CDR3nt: TGTGCCTACGACCCAGGGTATGAGCAGTTCTTC

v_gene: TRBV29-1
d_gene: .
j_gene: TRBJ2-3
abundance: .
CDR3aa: CTALRDFRTDTQYF
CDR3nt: TGCACCGCCCTCCGGGACTTTCGCACAGATACGCAGTATTTT

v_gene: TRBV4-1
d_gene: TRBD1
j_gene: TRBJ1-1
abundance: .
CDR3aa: CASSRRGPTEAFF
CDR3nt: TGCGCCAGCAGCCGTAGGGGGCCCACTGAAGCTTTCTTT

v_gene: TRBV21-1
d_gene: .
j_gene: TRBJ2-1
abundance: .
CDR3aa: CAGETGNDNEQFF
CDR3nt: TGTGCCGGCGAGACAGGGAACGACAATGAGCAGTTCTTC

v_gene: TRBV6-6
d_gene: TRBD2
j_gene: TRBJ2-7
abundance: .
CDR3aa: CASSPRTSGRNYEQYF
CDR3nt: TGTGCCAGCAGTCCTCGGACTAGCGGAAGAAACTACGAGCAGTACTTC

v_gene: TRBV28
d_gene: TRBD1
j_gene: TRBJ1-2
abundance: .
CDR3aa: CASSQPLRDRVVVYYGYTF
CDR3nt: TGTGCCAGCAGCCAACCCCTCCGGGACAGGGTAGTAGTGTACTATGGCTACACCTTC

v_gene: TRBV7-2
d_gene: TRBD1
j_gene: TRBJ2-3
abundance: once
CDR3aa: CASSTAPLDRDPQYF
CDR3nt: TGTGCCAGCAGCACCGCGCCCCTAGACAGGGATCCGCAGTATTTT

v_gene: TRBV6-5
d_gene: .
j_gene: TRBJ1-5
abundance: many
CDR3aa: CASTSGFGNQPQHF
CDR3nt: TGTGCCAGCACCTCAGGGTTTGGCAATCAGCCCCAGCATTTT

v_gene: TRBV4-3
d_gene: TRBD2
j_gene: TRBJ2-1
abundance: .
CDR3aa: CASSQDSGAYNEQFF
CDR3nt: TGCGCCAGCAGCCAAGATAGCGGGGCCTACAATGAGCAGTTCTTC

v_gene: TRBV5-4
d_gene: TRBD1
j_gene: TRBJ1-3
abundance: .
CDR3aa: CASSLMTGGWRNTIYF
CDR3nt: TGTGCCAGCAGCCTAATGACAGGGGGTTGGAGAAACACCATATATTTT

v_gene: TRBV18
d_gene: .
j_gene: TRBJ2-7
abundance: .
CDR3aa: CASSPPGRVPTYEQYF
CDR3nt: TGTGCCAGCTCACCCCCGGGCAGGGTACCGACCTACGAGCAGTACTTC

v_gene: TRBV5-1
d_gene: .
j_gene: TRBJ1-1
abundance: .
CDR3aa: CASSPDSGGTEAFF
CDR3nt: TGCGCCAGCAGCCCGGACTCGGGGGGGACTGAAGCTTTCTTT

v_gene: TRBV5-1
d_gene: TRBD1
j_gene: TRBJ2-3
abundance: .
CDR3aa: CASSPSPRDRGADTQYF
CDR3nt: TGCGCCAGCAGCCCCTCCCCCCGGGACAGGGGTGCAGATACGCAGTATTTT

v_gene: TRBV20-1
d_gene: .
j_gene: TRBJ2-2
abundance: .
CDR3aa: CSARDLGELFF
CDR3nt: TGCAGTGCTAGAGACCTAGGGGAGCTGTTTTTT

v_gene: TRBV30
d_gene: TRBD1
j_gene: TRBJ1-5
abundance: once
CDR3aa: CAYTPGQGVYSNQPQHF
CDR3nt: TGTGCCTACACCCCGGGACAGGGGGTTTATAGCAATCAGCCCCAGCATTTT

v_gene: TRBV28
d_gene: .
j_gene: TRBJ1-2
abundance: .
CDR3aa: CALRLANYGYTF
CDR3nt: TGTGCCTTGAGGTTAGCTAACTATGGCTACACCTTC

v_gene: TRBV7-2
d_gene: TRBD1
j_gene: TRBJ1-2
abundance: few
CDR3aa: CASSLGTGYHYGYTF
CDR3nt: TGTGCCAGCAGCTTGGGGACAGGCTACCACTATGGCTACACCTTC